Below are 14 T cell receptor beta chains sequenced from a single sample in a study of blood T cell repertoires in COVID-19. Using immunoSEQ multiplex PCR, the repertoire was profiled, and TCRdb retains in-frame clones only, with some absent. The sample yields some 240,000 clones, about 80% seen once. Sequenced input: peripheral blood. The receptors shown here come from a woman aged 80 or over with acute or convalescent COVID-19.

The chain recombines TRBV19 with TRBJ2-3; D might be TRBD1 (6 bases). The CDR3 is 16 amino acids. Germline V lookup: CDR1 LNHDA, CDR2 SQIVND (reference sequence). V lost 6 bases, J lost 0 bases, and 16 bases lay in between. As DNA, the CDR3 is TGTGCCAGTAGCTCTACCGGGACACTTAGCACAGATACGCAGTATTTT. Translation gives CASSSTGTLSTDTQYF.

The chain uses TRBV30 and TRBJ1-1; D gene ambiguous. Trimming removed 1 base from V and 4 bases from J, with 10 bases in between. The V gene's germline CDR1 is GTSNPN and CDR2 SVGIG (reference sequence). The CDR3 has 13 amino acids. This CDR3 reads CAWSDGEGTEAFF. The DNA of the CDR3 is TGTGCCTGGAGTGACGGGGAAGGCACTGAAGCTTTCTTT.

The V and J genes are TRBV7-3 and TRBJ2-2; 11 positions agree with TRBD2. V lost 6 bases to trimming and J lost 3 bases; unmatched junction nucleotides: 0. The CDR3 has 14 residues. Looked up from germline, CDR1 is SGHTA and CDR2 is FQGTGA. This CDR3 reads CASRGLADTGELFF. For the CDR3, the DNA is TGTGCCAGCAGGGGACTAGCGGACACCGGGGAGCTGTTTTTT.

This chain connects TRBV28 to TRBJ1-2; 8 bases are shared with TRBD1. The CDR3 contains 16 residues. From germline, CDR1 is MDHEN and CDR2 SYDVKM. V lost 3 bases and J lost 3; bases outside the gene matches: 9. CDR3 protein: CASSFLGTGNHYGYTF. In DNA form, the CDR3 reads TGTGCCAGCAGTTTTCTCGGGACAGGTAATCACTATGGCTACACCTTC.

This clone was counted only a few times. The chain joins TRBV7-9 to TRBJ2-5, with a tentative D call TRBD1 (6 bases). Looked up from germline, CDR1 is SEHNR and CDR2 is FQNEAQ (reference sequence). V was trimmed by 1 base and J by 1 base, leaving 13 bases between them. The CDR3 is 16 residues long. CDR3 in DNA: TGTGCCAGCAGCTTAGTGTGGGGGCCCTCCCAAGAGACCCAGTACTTC. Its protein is CASSLVWGPSQETQYF.

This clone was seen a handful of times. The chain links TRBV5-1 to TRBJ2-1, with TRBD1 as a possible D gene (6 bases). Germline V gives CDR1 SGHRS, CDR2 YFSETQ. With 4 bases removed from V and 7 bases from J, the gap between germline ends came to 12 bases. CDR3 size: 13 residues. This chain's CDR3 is CASSGQSQNEQFF. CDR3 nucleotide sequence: TGCGCCAGCAGCGGACAGTCCCAAAATGAGCAGTTCTTC. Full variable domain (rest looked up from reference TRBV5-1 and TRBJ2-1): KAGVTQTPRYLIKTRGQQVTLSCSPISGHRSVSWYQQTPGQGLQFLFEYFSETQRNKGNFPGRFSGRQFSNSRSEMNVSTLELGDSALYLCASSGQSQNEQFFGPGTRLTVL.

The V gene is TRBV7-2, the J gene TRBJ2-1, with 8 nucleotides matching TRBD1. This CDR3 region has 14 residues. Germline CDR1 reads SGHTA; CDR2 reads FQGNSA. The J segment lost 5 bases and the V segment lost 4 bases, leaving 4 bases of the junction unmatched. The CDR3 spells CASSSRQGNNEQFF. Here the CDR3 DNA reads TGTGCCAGCAGCTCCCGACAGGGGAACAATGAGCAGTTCTTC.

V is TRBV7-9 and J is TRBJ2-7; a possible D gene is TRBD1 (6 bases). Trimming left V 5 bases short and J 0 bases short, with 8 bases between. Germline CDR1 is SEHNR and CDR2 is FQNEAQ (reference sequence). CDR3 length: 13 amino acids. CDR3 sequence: CASSEDSSYEQYF. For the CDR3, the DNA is TGTGCCAGCAGCGAGGACAGCTCCTACGAGCAGTACTTC. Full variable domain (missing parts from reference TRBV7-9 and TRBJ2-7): DTGVSQNPRHKITKRGQNVTFRCDPISEHNRLYWYRQTLGQGPEFLTYFQNEAQLEKSRLLSDRFSAERPKGSFSTLEIQRTEQGDSAMYLCASSEDSSYEQYFGPGTRLTVT.

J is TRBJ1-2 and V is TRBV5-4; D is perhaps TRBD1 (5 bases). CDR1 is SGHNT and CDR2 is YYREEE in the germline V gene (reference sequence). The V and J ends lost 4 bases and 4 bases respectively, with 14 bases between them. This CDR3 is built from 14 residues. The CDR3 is CASSPVGQVYGYTF. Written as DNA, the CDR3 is TGTGCCAGCAGCCCCGTCGGACAAGTCTATGGCTACACCTTC. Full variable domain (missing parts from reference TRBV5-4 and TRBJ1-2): ETGVTQSPTHLIKTRGQQVTLRCSSQSGHNTVSWYQQALGQGPQFIFQYYREEENGRGNFPPRFSGLQFPNYSSELNVNALELDDSALYLCASSPVGQVYGYTFGSGTRLTVV.

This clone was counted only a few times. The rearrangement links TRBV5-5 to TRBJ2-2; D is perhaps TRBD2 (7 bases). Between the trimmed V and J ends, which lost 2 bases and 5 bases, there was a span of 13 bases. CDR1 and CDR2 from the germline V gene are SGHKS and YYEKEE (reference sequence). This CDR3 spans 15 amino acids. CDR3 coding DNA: TGTGCCAGCAGCTTCGGGGGGCATACAACCGGGGAGCTGTTTTTT. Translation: CASSFGGHTTGELFF.

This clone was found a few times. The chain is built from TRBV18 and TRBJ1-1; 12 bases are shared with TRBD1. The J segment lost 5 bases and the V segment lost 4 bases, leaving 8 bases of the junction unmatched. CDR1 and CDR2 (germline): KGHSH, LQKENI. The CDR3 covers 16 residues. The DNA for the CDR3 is TGTGCCAGCTCACTCCTGGGACAGGGGGCGCCGACTGAAGCTTTCTTT. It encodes CASSLLGQGAPTEAFF.

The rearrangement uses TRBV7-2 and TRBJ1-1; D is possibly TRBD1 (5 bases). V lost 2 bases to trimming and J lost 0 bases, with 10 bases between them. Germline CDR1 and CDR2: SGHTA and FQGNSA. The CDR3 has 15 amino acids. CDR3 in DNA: TGTGCCAGCAGCTTATCGGCAGGGATGAACACTGAAGCTTTCTTT. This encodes CASSLSAGMNTEAFF.

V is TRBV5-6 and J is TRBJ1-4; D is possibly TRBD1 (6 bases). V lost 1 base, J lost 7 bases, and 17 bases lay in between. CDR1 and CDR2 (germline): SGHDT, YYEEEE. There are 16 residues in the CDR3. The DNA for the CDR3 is TGTGCCAGCAGCTTGCTGCAGGCGAGAGGGGGTGAAAAACTGTTTTTT. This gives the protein CASSLLQARGGEKLFF.

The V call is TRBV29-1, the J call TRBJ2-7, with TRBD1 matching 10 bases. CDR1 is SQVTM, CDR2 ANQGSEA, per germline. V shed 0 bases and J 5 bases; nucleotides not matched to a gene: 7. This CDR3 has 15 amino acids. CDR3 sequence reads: CSVEDPTGGVDEQYF. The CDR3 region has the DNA TGCAGCGTTGAAGACCCGACAGGGGGCGTCGACGAGCAGTACTTC.